The following is a TCR delta chain sequence with its context. The sample originates from a study of gamma-delta T cells after stem cell transplantation. Trimming left V 0 bases short and J 0 bases short, with 19 bases between. CDR1 is GEAIGNYY, CDR2 EKD, per germline. CDR3 length: 18 residues. TCRdb ran CATT on the RT-PCR reads. The table records over 2,000 delta-chain clones, around 15% of them present only once. This chain links TRDV2 with TRDJ1; D uncertain. The receptor's source is a human donor. It is not recorded whose cells these are; they may come from a transplant donor. This table probably holds off-target reads from a library built for another chain. Sequenced: gamma-delta T cells. Here the CDR3 DNA reads TGTGCCTGTGACACCGTACCCTCAGGACAGACATACACCGATAAACTCATCTTT. This gives the protein CACDTVPSGQTYTDKLIF.